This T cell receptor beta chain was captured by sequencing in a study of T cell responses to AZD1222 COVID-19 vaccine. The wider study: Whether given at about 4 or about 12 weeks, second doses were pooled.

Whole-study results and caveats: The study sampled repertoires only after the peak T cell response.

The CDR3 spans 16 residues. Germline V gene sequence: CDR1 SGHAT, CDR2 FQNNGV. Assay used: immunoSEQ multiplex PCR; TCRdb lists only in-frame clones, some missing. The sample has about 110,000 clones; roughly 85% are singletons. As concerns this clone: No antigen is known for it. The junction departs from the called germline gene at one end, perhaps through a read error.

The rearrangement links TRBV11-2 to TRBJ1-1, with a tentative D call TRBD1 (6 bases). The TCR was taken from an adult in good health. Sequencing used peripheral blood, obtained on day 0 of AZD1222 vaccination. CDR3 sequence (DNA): TGTGCCAACAGCCAACCAAGGCAGGGGCTGAACACTGAAGCTTTCTTT. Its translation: CANSQPRQGLNTEAFF.